This T cell receptor beta chain was captured in a study of identical twins. Study-level findings and limits: Models underpredicted monozygotic twin sharing of out-of-frame TCR alpha. Findings depended on cross-sectional statistics rather than tracking the same donors.

TCRdb ran MiXCR on the 5' RACE reads and lists one entry per CDR3 protein. The data hold nearly 650,000 distinct CDR3 sequences, with just over 7% observed a single time. This clonotype was seen at least ten times. No antigen is known for it. The sample was also reused in another study, on yellow fever vaccine responses in identical twins. That work states: Twins reportedly had a vaccine T cell response that seemed partly convergent, partly personalized.

The sequenced sample was PBMCs. The sequence came from a woman aged 18 to 35 in good health.

The CDR3 DNA follows: TGTGCCAGCAGCCGTCGACAGGGGGCATCGGATGAGCAGTTCTTC. It specifies CASSRRQGASDEQFF. The J gene is TRBJ2-1, the V gene TRBV12-3 or TRBV12-4, with 10 bases that match TRBD1. The CDR3 has 15 residues. With V trimmed by 6 bases and J by 8 bases, 10 bases remained unmatched.